This T cell receptor (beta chain) was sequenced in a study of cytomegalovirus exposure and HLA in healthy donors. Study-wide findings and caveats: On later analysis, the bulk of CMV-associated TCR beta chains appeared to be HLA-restricted. Overall, roughly 170 TCR beta chains were annotated as cytomegalovirus-associated. Based on reports, TCR beta sequences accurately predicted HLA-A and HLA-B alleles for most subjects. An analysis that was carried out later associated approximately 15,000 TCR beta sequences with HLA alleles at 0.05 false discovery rate.

In regard to this clone: As yet, its antigen is unknown. Compared with germline, one end of the junction differs, possibly owing to a read error.

Researchers ran the PCR with 60 Vbeta and 13 Jbeta primers. Sequencing used immunoSEQ multiplex PCR; TCRdb keeps in-frame clones, though not all of them. In the table there are 150,000 to 200,000 clones, roughly 80% of which are singletons. The specimen was PBMCs. This sequence originates from a man aged 50 to 60 in good health and CMV-seropositive.

For the CDR3, the DNA is TGTTCCAGCAGCCTCTTAACCTACGAGCAGTACTTC. Amino acid sequence: CSSSLLTYEQYF. J is TRBJ2-7 and V is TRBV7-9; no firm D call. Germline CDR1 reads SEHNR; CDR2 reads FQNEAQ (reference sequence). This CDR3 comprises 12 residues.